This T cell receptor beta chain was identified during a study of T cell responses to AZD1222 COVID-19 vaccine. Germline V gene data show CDR1 as MNHEY and CDR2 as SVGEGT. V lost 0 bases to trimming and J lost 0 bases, with 12 bases between them. The CDR3 has 18 amino acids. The table came from immunoSEQ multiplex PCR; TCRdb's copy has only in-frame clones and leaves some out. Of approximately 100,000 clones in the sample, nearly 90% were seen once. Points on this clone: Its antigen is still unknown.

General observations from the study: White British ancestry dominated among donors, who included more females, and clonal diversity was possibly underestimated. Breadth and depth of Spike-specific TCRs rose after two AZD1222 doses. Recipients of AZD1222 seropositive at baseline numbered only 6 or 7.

The rearrangement uses TRBV6-2 or TRBV6-3 and TRBJ2-6; D may be TRBD2 (6 bases). The sequence was collected from an adult who received the AZD1222 COVID-19 vaccine. This material consisted of peripheral blood, taken 28 days after the second AZD1222 dose. The CDR3, as DNA: TGTGCCAGCAGTTACTCGGGAGGCAGCGCCTCTGGGGCCAACGTCCTGACTTTC. Protein sequence: CASSYSGGSASGANVLTF.